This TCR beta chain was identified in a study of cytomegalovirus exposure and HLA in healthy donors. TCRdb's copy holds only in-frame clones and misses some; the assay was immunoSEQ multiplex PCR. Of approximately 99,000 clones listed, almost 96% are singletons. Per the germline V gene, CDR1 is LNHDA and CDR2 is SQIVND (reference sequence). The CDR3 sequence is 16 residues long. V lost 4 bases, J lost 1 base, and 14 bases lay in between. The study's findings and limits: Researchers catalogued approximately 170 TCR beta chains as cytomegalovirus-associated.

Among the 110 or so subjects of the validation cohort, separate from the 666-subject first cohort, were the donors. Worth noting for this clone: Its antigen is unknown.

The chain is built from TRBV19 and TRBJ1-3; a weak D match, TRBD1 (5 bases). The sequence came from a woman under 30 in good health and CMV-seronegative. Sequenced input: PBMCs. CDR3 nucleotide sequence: TGTGCCAGTAGTAGTCCGGGGGAGCGGTCTGGAAACACCATATATTTT. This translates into CASSSPGERSGNTIYF.